Listed below are T cell receptor beta chains from one sample, sequenced in a study of blood T cells in healthy people across ages. TCRdb redid the calling of the 5' RACE reads with MiXCR, one entry per CDR3 protein. The sample contains around 700,000 distinct CDR3 sequences, 25% of which appear only once. These data were likewise used in another study, on T cells of mothers and their children.

The sample consisted of blood. Receptors were obtained from a boy aged 5 to 17 in good health. The CDR3 runs from the conserved cysteine through the conserved F or W. D genes are given only for firm matches. Expanded clones are given a class, and other clones once, few, many or no size at all.

abundance	d_gene	j_gene	v_gene	CDR3nt	CDR3aa
few	.	TRBJ2-1	TRBV4-1	TGCGCCAGCAGCCAAGAGTCTGCAGAGTACAATGAGCAGTTCTTC	CASSQESAEYNEQFF
.	.	TRBJ2-5	TRBV7-9	TGTGCCAGCAGCTTAGACTCTGCAGGAGAGACCCAGTACTTC	CASSLDSAGETQYF
.	TRBD2	TRBJ2-1	TRBV5-5	TGTGCCAGCAGCTTGCGGACTAGTCCGCATGAGCAGTTCTTC	CASSLRTSPHEQFF
.	TRBD2	TRBJ2-7	TRBV27	TGTGCCAGCACCTTCGGGACTAGCGGGAGGAGAGGCGAGCAGTACTTC	CASTFGTSGRRGEQYF
once	TRBD1	TRBJ2-7	TRBV13	TGTGCCAGCAGACCGCTAGGACAGGGGGCGAGGAACTACGAGCAGTACTTC	CASRPLGQGARNYEQYF
many	.	TRBJ2-7	TRBV29-1	TGCAGCGTGTATACCCACGAGCAGTACTTC	CSVYTHEQYF
few	.	TRBJ2-7	TRBV20-1	TGCAGTGCTCTGGACAACTCCTACGAGCAGTACTTC	CSALDNSYEQYF
many	.	TRBJ1-1	TRBV12-3/TRBV12-4	TGTGCCAGCAGGAACACTGAAGCTTTCTTT	CASRNTEAFF
.	TRBD1	TRBJ2-7	TRBV27	TGTGCCAGCAGGGAGGACAGGGACTACGAGCAGTACTTC	CASREDRDYEQYF
few	TRBD2	TRBJ2-5	TRBV6-1	TGTGCCAGCAGTCTTCTTGGGGGGGGTGGCCAAGAGACCCAGTACTTC	CASSLLGGGGQETQYF
.	TRBD2	TRBJ2-7	TRBV5-6	TGTGCCAGCAGCTGGGGACTAGACGGTCTCTGCGAGCAGTACTTC	CASSWGLDGLCEQYF
.	.	TRBJ2-7	TRBV11-3	TGTGCCAGCAGCTTGAAAGGTCGGGTCGAGCAGTACTTC	CASSLKGRVEQYF
.	.	TRBJ1-4	TRBV4-3	TGCGCCAGCAGCCAAGAGGCACGAAGTTACGATGAAAAACTGTTTTTT	CASSQEARSYDEKLFF
few	.	TRBJ1-6	TRBV6-5	TGTGCCAGCAGTCCCGCCCGCGAGATTGATTCACCCCTCCACTTT	CASSPAREIDSPLHF
.	.	TRBJ1-2	TRBV6-5	TGTGCCCCCGAGAGGGGGGGAGCGGGTTATGGCTACACCTTC	CAPERGGAGYGYTF
.	.	TRBJ1-3	TRBV29-1	TGCAGCGTTCGGGACGCTGGAAACACCATATATTTT	CSVRDAGNTIYF
.	.	TRBJ2-3	TRBV4-1	TGCGCCAGCAGCCAAGATAGGTTGGGAACGCAGTATTTT	CASSQDRLGTQYF
once	.	TRBJ1-1	TRBV29-1	TGCAGCGTTCAGGGTATCACTGAAGCTTTCTTT	CSVQGITEAFF
.	.	TRBJ2-7	TRBV2	TGTGCCAGCAGTGCGGCTCCCCTGGCCATAACGAGTTCGGACTTC	CASSAAPLAITSSDF
few	.	TRBJ2-3	TRBV28	TGTGCCAGCAGTTTAAAGGTTACAGGAACAGATACGCAGTATTTT	CASSLKVTGTDTQYF
.	.	TRBJ1-5	TRBV20-1	TGCAGTGCTAGAGAGGGGCAGTATAGCAATCAGCCCCAGCATTTT	CSAREGQYSNQPQHF
few	.	TRBJ1-5	TRBV19	TGTGCCAGTAGTATATTCGCCACTAGCAATCAGCCCCAGCATTTT	CASSIFATSNQPQHF
.	TRBD2	TRBJ2-1	TRBV20-1	TGCAGTGCTGTAGATCGGCGGGGGGGAAACAATGAGCAGTTCTTC	CSAVDRRGGNNEQFF
.	.	TRBJ2-7	TRBV29-1	TGCAGCGTTGATCACTGGACACAGGGCTCCTACGAGCAGTACTTC	CSVDHWTQGSYEQYF
few	TRBD2	TRBJ2-7	TRBV6-1	TGTGCCAGCAGCCCTTGGGGAGGGGACGAGCAGTACTTC	CASSPWGGDEQYF
few	.	TRBJ2-1	TRBV24-1	TGTGCCACCAGTGACCCCTTTCGCGGGGGCCATTACAATGAGCAGTTCTTC	CATSDPFRGGHYNEQFF
.	TRBD1	TRBJ1-4	TRBV18	TGTGCCAGCTCACCGCGACAGGGGGCGCACACTAATGAAAAACTGTTTTTT	CASSPRQGAHTNEKLFF
few	TRBD2	TRBJ2-5	TRBV10-3	TGTGCCATCAGTGGCGGGGGGGCCGAAGAGACCCAGTACTTC	CAISGGGAEETQYF
few	.	TRBJ1-4	TRBV20-1	TGCAGTGCTAGAGATCCTCCTAATGAAAAACTGTTTTTT	CSARDPPNEKLFF
few	.	TRBJ2-4	TRBV15	TGTGCCACCAGCAGAGGACCGAAGCTAGCCAAAAACATTCAGTACTTC	CATSRGPKLAKNIQYF
.	.	TRBJ2-3	TRBV7-2	TGTGCCAGCAGCTCTCTCGGACAAGGAGGAAGAGATACGCAGTATTTT	CASSSLGQGGRDTQYF
.	TRBD2	TRBJ2-4	TRBV4-2	TGTGCCAGCAGCAGTTTAGCGGGGAGGGGTAAAAACATTCAGTACTTC	CASSSLAGRGKNIQYF
.	.	TRBJ2-5	TRBV6-5	TGTGCCGGCAGTTCCCTTTTGGGTAGCGGTGGCGAGACCCAGTACTTC	CAGSSLLGSGGETQYF
.	.	TRBJ2-5	TRBV7-2	TGTGCCAGCAGCTTATTGGGCAGTAAAGAGACCCTGTACTTC	CASSLLGSKETLYF
few	.	TRBJ2-5	TRBV6-6	TGTGCCAGCAGTTACCCCCTCCCCGAGACAGCAGGGGAGCAGTACTTC	CASSYPLPETAGEQYF
few	TRBD2	TRBJ2-7	TRBV7-3	TGTGCCAGCAGCTCCGGGCGGGGCGGGAGATACGAGCAGTACTTC	CASSSGRGGRYEQYF
.	.	TRBJ2-1	TRBV15	TGTGCCACCAGCAAGCTAGCAAACTCCTACAATGAGCAGTTCTTC	CATSKLANSYNEQFF
few	.	TRBJ1-2	TRBV9	TGTGCCAGCAGCGTAGCGGGGGAGGCAGCTCCCTATGGCTACACCTTC	CASSVAGEAAPYGYTF
.	.	TRBJ2-3	TRBV28	TGTGCCAGCAGTTGGAGAGGGGCCCAAGGTACGCAGTATTTT	CASSWRGAQGTQYF
many	.	TRBJ2-5	TRBV15	TGTGCCACCAGCAGAGATCCCAGGGAGACCCAGTACTTC	CATSRDPRETQYF
.	.	TRBJ1-1	TRBV20-1	TGCAGTGCTAGAGGCAGGGGCACTGAAGCTTTCTTT	CSARGRGTEAFF
.	.	TRBJ2-7	TRBV20-1	TGCAGTGCTATCCCCCAACAGGGATACGAGCAGTACTTC	CSAIPQQGYEQYF
.	.	TRBJ2-3	TRBV11-2	TGTGCCAGCAGCCCTGGCGGGGTAACAGATACGCAGTATTTT	CASSPGGVTDTQYF
few	.	TRBJ2-1	TRBV20-1	TGCAGTGCTAGAGTTTCCGCGAGGGAGCAGTTCTTC	CSARVSAREQFF